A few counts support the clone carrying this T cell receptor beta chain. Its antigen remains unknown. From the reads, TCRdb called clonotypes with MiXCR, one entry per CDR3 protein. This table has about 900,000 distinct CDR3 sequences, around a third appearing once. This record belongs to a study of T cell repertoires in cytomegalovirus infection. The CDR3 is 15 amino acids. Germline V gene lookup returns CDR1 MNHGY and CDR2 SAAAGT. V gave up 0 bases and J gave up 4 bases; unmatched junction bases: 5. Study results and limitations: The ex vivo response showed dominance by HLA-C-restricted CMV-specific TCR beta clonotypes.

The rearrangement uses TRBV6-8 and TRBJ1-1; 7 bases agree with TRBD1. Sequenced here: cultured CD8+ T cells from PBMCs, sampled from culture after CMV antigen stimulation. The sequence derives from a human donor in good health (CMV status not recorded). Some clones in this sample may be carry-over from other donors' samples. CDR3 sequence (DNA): TGTGCCAGCAGTTACTCCGCAGGGGGTACCACTGAAGCTTTCTTT. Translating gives CASSYSAGGTTEAFF.